Below, one T cell receptor beta chain is given with its context. The antigen is undetermined. Sample-barcoded 5' priming and a J-beta primer mix drove a second PCR of roughly 6 to 12 cycles. Using its own MiXCR run on the 5' RACE reads, TCRdb lists one record per CDR3 protein. The top ten hold about 4% of the sample, which has roughly 1.5 million distinct CDR3 sequences, under 55% seen once. This sample was taken from a study of blood T cells in healthy people across ages. Whole-study findings and limits: Roughly linearly, TCR beta diversity per million T cells fell as age increased. PBMC samples, being unsorted, prevented any conclusive comparison of naive and antigen-experienced cells.

The CDR3 is made up of 16 amino acids. The V and J ends lost 10 bases and 3 bases, in that order; junction bases with no gene match: 15. This sequence originates from a young woman in good health. Sequenced sample: blood. The chain employs TRBV12-3 or TRBV12-4 and TRBJ2-3; 8 positions match TRBD2. CDR3: CATSGQPGLVTDTQYF. The CDR3 DNA reads as TGTGCCACCAGCGGCCAACCGGGACTAGTAACAGATACGCAGTATTTT.